These 20 T cell receptor beta chains originate from one sample sequenced in a study of early T cells in non-severe SARS-CoV-2 infection. MiXCR, applied by TCRdb to the 5' RACE reads, yields one record per CDR3 protein. The table lists more than 55,000 distinct CDR3 sequences, 4.6% of them singletons. The sequenced sample was whole blood, obtained at baseline. The source of these receptors is an adult who was a healthcare worker with PCR-confirmed SARS-CoV-2 infection or an uninfected control (not recorded which). The donor label of this sample is uncertain.

This clonotype was observed many times. The CDR3 protein is CASRLQDRGFSYGYTF. The CDR3 DNA follows: TGCGCCAGCCGCCTTCAGGACAGGGGATTTAGCTATGGCTACACCTTC. The chain employs TRBV5-1 and TRBJ1-2; 9 bases align to TRBD1. The CDR3 totals 16 residues. Trimming cost V 7 bases and J 4 bases; bases outside gene matches: 14. Germline V gene lookup returns CDR1 SGHRS and CDR2 YFSETQ.

In its sample, this clonotype was seen a few times. The chain is built from TRBV7-9 and TRBJ2-2; the D gene is possibly TRBD1 (5 bases). Per germline, CDR1 SEHNR and CDR2 FQNEAQ (reference sequence). The CDR3 is made up of 14 amino acids. Trimming removed 5 bases at V and 1 base at J, with 8 bases between. CDR3 sequence reads: CASSPTGNTGELFF. CDR3 coding DNA: TGTGCCAGCAGCCCAACAGGGAACACCGGGGAGCTGTTTTTT.

This clonotype was detected only a few times. V usage is TRBV11-2 and J usage is TRBJ1-1, with 9 nucleotides matching TRBD1. The CDR3 extends over 18 amino acids. Germline loops: CDR1 SGHAT, CDR2 FQNNGV. Trimming took 2 bases from V and 0 from J; bases not matched to a gene: 10. The CDR3 sequence is CASSLSTGGKIMNTEAFF. CDR3 nucleotide sequence: TGTGCCAGCAGCTTAAGTACAGGGGGCAAGATAATGAACACTGAAGCTTTCTTT.

This clonotype has ten or more counts. The rearrangement uses TRBV9 and TRBJ2-3; TRBD2 aligns across 9 bases. The V and J ends lost 0 bases and 4 bases, in that order; junction bases with no gene match: 3. Germline V gene lookup returns CDR1 SGDLS and CDR2 YYNGEE. The CDR3 consists of 15 residues. The CDR3, as DNA: TGTGCCAGCAGCGTAGGTCTAGCGGGGCCAGATACGCAGTATTTT. This translates into CASSVGLAGPDTQYF. The whole variable domain, remainder taken from reference TRBV9 and TRBJ2-3, is DSGVTQTPKHLITATGQRVTLRCSPRSGDLSVYWYQQSLDQGLQFLIQYYNGEERAKGNILERFSAQQFPDLHSELNLSSLELGDSALYFCASSVGLAGPDTQYFGPGTRLTVL.

In its sample, this clonotype was seen many times. This chain connects TRBV2 to TRBJ2-7; D ambiguous. CDR1 is SNHLY, CDR2 FYNNEI, per germline. The V and J ends lost 7 bases and 6 bases respectively, with 10 bases between them. The length of the CDR3 is 11 residues. The DNA of the CDR3 is TGTGCCAGCAAGATAGCTGGCGAGCAGTACTTC. Translation gives CASKIAGEQYF.

The CDR3 loop is CASSLESAPAYEQYF. The CDR3 nucleotides read TGTGCCAGCAGCTTAGAATCTGCCCCAGCCTACGAGCAGTACTTC. This chain joins TRBV7-6 and TRBJ2-7; D is undetermined. The CDR3 has 15 amino acids. V dropped 1 base and J dropped 2 bases, with 12 bases sitting between them. Germline V gene lookup returns CDR1 SGHVS and CDR2 FNYEAQ.

The J gene is TRBJ2-7, the V gene TRBV3-1; a possible D gene is TRBD2 (5 bases). Trimming pared 2 bases from V and 5 bases from J, leaving 13 bases between. Germline CDR1 LGHDT, CDR2 YNNKEL (reference sequence). The CDR3 loop spans 14 amino acids. The CDR3: CASSQTLPGDEQYF. The CDR3 nucleotides read TGTGCCAGCAGCCAAACATTACCCGGGGACGAGCAGTACTTC.

This clonotype was counted many times. V is TRBV12-3 or TRBV12-4 and J is TRBJ2-7; D is unresolved. This CDR3 has 12 amino acids. V lost 6 bases and J 5 bases, leaving 11 bases between the germline ends. The CDR3 region has the DNA TGTGCCAGCAGGCTAGACATCCACGAGCAGTACTTC. As protein: CASRLDIHEQYF.

This clonotype has a handful of counts. CDR3 in amino acids: CASSLVGQNTGELFF. The CDR3 DNA sequence: TGCGCCAGCAGCTTGGTTGGACAGAACACCGGGGAGCTGTTTTTT. This chain links TRBV5-1 with TRBJ2-2; D possibly corresponds to TRBD1 (5 bases). CDR3 length equals 15 residues. Germline CDR1 SGHRS, CDR2 YFSETQ. V gave up 0 bases and J gave up 1 base, with 7 bases separating them.

The table lists this clonotype with many counts. The chain has TRBV29-1 and TRBJ2-1, with 7 bases matching TRBD2. Germline V gene lookup returns CDR1 SQVTM and CDR2 ANQGSEA. J lost 0 bases, V lost 5 bases, and 13 bases had no gene match. The CDR3 spans 17 residues. The CDR3 reads CSVPTSGEFDSYNEQFF. CDR3 nucleotides: TGCAGCGTTCCGACGAGCGGGGAATTTGACTCCTACAATGAGCAGTTCTTC.

This clonotype showed up just a few times. The chain uses TRBV5-4 and TRBJ1-2, with 8 nucleotides matching TRBD1. CDR3 length: 15 amino acids. Germline V gives CDR1 SGHNT, CDR2 YYREEE (reference sequence). J lost 7 bases, V lost 1 base, and 9 bases had no gene match. The CDR3 nucleotides read TGTGCCAGCAGCTTGCGAAAACAGGGGGAGAGTGGCTACACCTTC. This gives the protein CASSLRKQGESGYTF.

The CDR3 DNA reads TGTGCCAGCAGCACTGGCATAGGACAGGGACTTTGGAGCTCCTACAATGAGCAGTTCTTC. This codes for CASSTGIGQGLWSSYNEQFF. V usage is TRBV13 and J usage is TRBJ2-1, with 8 nucleotides matching TRBD1. This CDR3 has 20 residues. Germline-derived CDR1 and CDR2 are PRHDT and FYEKMQ (reference sequence). V dropped 5 bases and J dropped 0; count of bases not matched to a gene: 18.

This clonotype was found a few times. At one of its ends the junction is not consistent with the germline gene, which may arise from a read error. The chain employs TRBV7-7 and TRBJ2-2; D perhaps matches TRBD1 (5 bases). Germline V gene sequence: CDR1 SSHAT, CDR2 FNYEAQ (reference sequence). The CDR3 spans 15 residues. Written as DNA, the CDR3 is TGTGCTAGCAGAACGACAGTAGGGGACACCGGGGAGCTGTTTTTT. Translated: CASRTTVGDTGELFF. The full variable domain, its missing parts supplied by reference TRBV7-7 and TRBJ2-2, is GAGVSQSPRYKVTKRGQDVTLRCDPISSHATLYWYQQALGQGPEFLTYFNYEAQPDKSGLPSDRFSAERPEGSISTLTIQRTEQRDSAMYRCASRTTVGDTGELFFGEGSRLTVL.

This clonotype was seen a handful of times. The chain has TRBV4-3 and TRBJ2-1, with TRBD1 as a possible D gene (6 bases). The CDR3 consists of 16 residues. Germline V CDR1 and CDR2: LGHNA, YSLEER. With 4 bases removed from V and 5 bases from J, the gap between germline ends came to 18 bases. CDR3 residues: CASSPRPTGINNEQFF. DNA of the CDR3: TGCGCCAGCAGCCCCCGACCCACAGGGATCAACAATGAGCAGTTCTTC.

There are a few counts of this clonotype. This rearrangement joins TRBV7-2 to TRBJ2-2, with D perhaps given as TRBD1 or TRBD2 (6 bases each). CDR1 is SGHTA, CDR2 FQGNSA, per germline. V lost 5 bases and J lost 3, with 16 bases in between. The CDR3 length is 16 residues. For the CDR3, the DNA is TGTGCCAGCAGCCCGATGGGGGGCTGGTACACCGGGGAGCTGTTTTTT. It yields the protein CASSPMGGWYTGELFF.

Many counts were recorded for this clonotype. This sequence joins TRBV5-4 and TRBJ2-3, with TRBD1 identical over 8 bases. The CDR3 extends over 14 amino acids. After removal of 5 bases from V and 4 bases from J, the junction contained 6 bases not matched to a gene. The germline CDR1 and CDR2 sequences are SGHNT and YYREEE (reference sequence). The CDR3 region is CASSTQGVPDTQYF. In DNA form, the CDR3 reads TGTGCCAGCAGTACACAGGGGGTTCCAGATACGCAGTATTTT.

This clonotype appeared a few times. This rearrangement joins TRBV19 to TRBJ2-6, with unresolved D. V was pared by 3 bases and J by 12 bases, with 15 bases between. Looked up from germline, CDR1 is LNHDA and CDR2 is SQIVND (reference sequence). CDR3 length equals 14 residues. CDR3: CASSIPSFPPVLTF. The CDR3, as DNA: TGTGCCAGTAGTATCCCCTCCTTTCCTCCCGTCCTGACTTTC.

The rearrangement joins TRBV19 to TRBJ2-2; possibly TRBD1 for D (6 bases). CDR3 length: 15 amino acids. Germline V gene lookup returns CDR1 LNHDA and CDR2 SQIVND (reference sequence). The ends were cut back, 3 bases at V and 5 bases at J, with 13 bases in the middle. DNA of the CDR3: TGTGCCAGTAGTATTGCGAGAGGGGGAACCGGGGAGCTGTTTTTT. Translation gives CASSIARGGTGELFF.

This clonotype occurred many times. The chain joins TRBV5-5 to TRBJ1-1; D remains unclear. V dropped 0 bases and J dropped 6 bases, with 18 bases sitting between them. Germline-derived CDR1 and CDR2 are SGHKS and YYEKEE (reference sequence). CDR3 size: 16 residues. The CDR3 is CASSLGQYGKSAEAFF. The CDR3 nucleotides are TGTGCCAGCAGCTTGGGACAATACGGGAAGTCGGCTGAAGCTTTCTTT.

CDR3 region: CATSEPGAGAYEQYF. The CDR3 coding sequence is TGTGCCACCAGTGAACCCGGGGCAGGGGCCTACGAGCAGTACTTC. The chain recombines TRBV24-1 with TRBJ2-7; TRBD1 might be the D (6 bases). The CDR3 contains 15 residues. From germline, CDR1 is KGHDR and CDR2 SFDVKD. The germline V and J ends were trimmed by 4 bases and 2 bases, with 14 bases remaining between them.